The rows below give T cell receptor beta chains drawn from one sample of a study of shared clonotypes between healthy human individuals. Sequencing used immunoSEQ multiplex PCR; TCRdb keeps in-frame clones, though not all of them. The sample lists 1,500,000 or so clones; 98% to 99% were seen once. The specimen was naive CD4+ T cells sorted from blood. These receptor sequences come from a man under 40 in good health. Both conserved end residues are part of each CDR3. D genes are given only for firm matches. For some rows the clone size is stated as once, few or many, or as a class when expanded; others skip it.

V gene: TRBV27; J gene: TRBJ1-5; clone size: NA; D gene: TRBD1; CDR3 length: 18; CDR3 protein: CASSLSPAQGTSNQPQHF; CDR3 DNA: TGTGCCAGCAGTTTATCGCCCGCACAGGGGACTAGCAATCAGCCCCAGCATTTT
V gene: TRBV11-3; J gene: TRBJ2-1; clone size: NA; D gene: TRBD1; CDR3 length: 14; CDR3 protein: CASSQGTAYNEQFF; CDR3 DNA: TGTGCCAGCAGCCAGGGGACAGCCTACAATGAGCAGTTCTTC
V gene: TRBV28; J gene: TRBJ2-7; clone size: NA; D gene: NA; CDR3 length: 15; CDR3 protein: CASSLQSQGIYEQYF; CDR3 DNA: TGTGCCAGCAGTCTACAAAGTCAGGGGATCTACGAGCAGTACTTC
V gene: TRBV9; J gene: TRBJ2-5; clone size: NA; D gene: TRBD1; CDR3 length: 16; CDR3 protein: CASSVALQGSRETQYF; CDR3 DNA: TGTGCCAGCAGCGTAGCTTTACAGGGGTCCCGAGAGACCCAGTACTTC
V gene: TRBV28; J gene: TRBJ1-1; clone size: NA; D gene: NA; CDR3 length: 14; CDR3 protein: CASRGLGVNTEAFF; CDR3 DNA: TGTGCCAGCAGGGGATTAGGAGTGAACACTGAAGCTTTCTTT
V gene: TRBV7-2; J gene: TRBJ2-5; clone size: NA; D gene: NA; CDR3 length: 16; CDR3 protein: CASSLQSGGYGETQYF; CDR3 DNA: TGTGCCAGCAGCCTGCAATCTGGGGGCTACGGAGAGACCCAGTACTTC
V gene: TRBV7-2; J gene: TRBJ1-2; clone size: NA; D gene: NA; CDR3 length: 16; CDR3 protein: CASSTGGGSSIYGYTF; CDR3 DNA: TGTGCCAGCAGCACCGGGGGAGGGTCTTCCATCTATGGCTACACCTTC
V gene: TRBV5-1; J gene: TRBJ2-3; clone size: NA; D gene: TRBD2; CDR3 length: 14; CDR3 protein: CASRLAGATDTQYF; CDR3 DNA: TGCGCCAGTAGGCTAGCGGGAGCCACAGATACGCAGTATTTT
V gene: TRBV30; J gene: TRBJ2-3; clone size: once; D gene: TRBD2; CDR3 length: 15; CDR3 protein: CAWSPLAVNTDTQYF; CDR3 DNA: TGTGCCTGGAGTCCTCTAGCGGTGAACACAGATACGCAGTATTTT
V gene: TRBV7-8; J gene: TRBJ1-1; clone size: NA; D gene: NA; CDR3 length: 15; CDR3 protein: CATGRRRTENTEAFF; CDR3 DNA: TGTGCCACTGGCAGGAGGCGGACGGAGAACACTGAAGCTTTCTTT
V gene: TRBV5-6; J gene: TRBJ2-7; clone size: NA; D gene: TRBD1; CDR3 length: 15; CDR3 protein: CASSSLDRATYEQYF; CDR3 DNA: TGTGCCAGCAGCTCCCTGGACAGGGCGACCTACGAGCAGTACTTC
V gene: TRBV7-9; J gene: TRBJ1-4; clone size: NA; D gene: NA; CDR3 length: 14; CDR3 protein: CASSLKAGQEKLFF; CDR3 DNA: TGTGCCAGCAGCCTCAAGGCAGGGCAGGAAAAACTGTTTTTT
V gene: TRBV19; J gene: TRBJ2-3; clone size: NA; D gene: NA; CDR3 length: 15; CDR3 protein: CASSHRRVGGDTQYF; CDR3 DNA: TGTGCCAGTAGTCACCGACGGGTGGGGGGAGATACGCAGTATTTT
V gene: TRBV6-5; J gene: TRBJ2-3; clone size: NA; D gene: NA; CDR3 length: 13; CDR3 protein: CASSYSTVDTQYF; CDR3 DNA: TGTGCCAGCAGTTACTCGACCGTGGATACGCAGTATTTT
V gene: TRBV4-3; J gene: TRBJ2-7; clone size: NA; D gene: TRBD1; CDR3 length: 16; CDR3 protein: CASSQDGTGGPYEQYF; CDR3 DNA: TGCGCCAGCAGCCAAGATGGGACAGGGGGGCCCTACGAGCAGTACTTC
V gene: TRBV5-6; J gene: TRBJ1-5; clone size: NA; D gene: NA; CDR3 length: 15; CDR3 protein: CASSLRGVGNQPQHF; CDR3 DNA: TGTGCCAGCAGCTTGCGAGGGGTAGGAAATCAGCCCCAGCATTTT
V gene: TRBV9; J gene: TRBJ2-5; clone size: NA; D gene: NA; CDR3 length: 14; CDR3 protein: CASSPTGTQETQYF; CDR3 DNA: TGTGCCAGCAGCCCGACCGGGACACAAGAGACCCAGTACTTC
V gene: TRBV18; J gene: TRBJ2-1; clone size: NA; D gene: TRBD2; CDR3 length: 16; CDR3 protein: CASSPRTSGSIIEQFF; CDR3 DNA: TGTGCCAGCTCACCAAGGACTAGCGGGAGTATAATTGAGCAGTTCTTC
V gene: TRBV7-2; J gene: TRBJ2-1; clone size: NA; D gene: TRBD2; CDR3 length: 16; CDR3 protein: CASSLYLAGAYNEQFF; CDR3 DNA: TGTGCCAGCAGCTTATATTTAGCGGGGGCCTACAATGAGCAGTTCTTC
V gene: TRBV7-9; J gene: TRBJ2-7; clone size: NA; D gene: NA; CDR3 length: 16; CDR3 protein: CASSFPDIAPLYEQYF; CDR3 DNA: TGTGCCAGCAGCTTTCCCGACATCGCTCCCCTCTACGAGCAGTACTTC
V gene: TRBV20-1; J gene: TRBJ2-7; clone size: NA; D gene: TRBD2; CDR3 length: 11; CDR3 protein: CSAPRGGEQYF; CDR3 DNA: TGCAGTGCTCCCCGGGGGGGCGAGCAGTACTTC
V gene: TRBV2; J gene: TRBJ1-2; clone size: NA; D gene: NA; CDR3 length: 13; CDR3 protein: CASRYGQGYGYTF; CDR3 DNA: TGTGCCAGCAGATACGGACAAGGTTATGGCTACACCTTC
V gene: TRBV6-5; J gene: TRBJ2-7; clone size: once; D gene: TRBD1; CDR3 length: 15; CDR3 protein: CASSRRPGQGSEQYF; CDR3 DNA: TGTGCCAGCAGCCGACGACCGGGACAGGGATCCGAGCAGTACTTC
V gene: TRBV14; J gene: TRBJ2-7; clone size: once; D gene: TRBD2; CDR3 length: 14; CDR3 protein: CASRYSGSFNEQYF; CDR3 DNA: TGTGCCAGCCGGTACAGCGGGAGCTTCAACGAGCAGTACTTC
V gene: TRBV5-1; J gene: TRBJ2-1; clone size: NA; D gene: NA; CDR3 length: 15; CDR3 protein: CASSEAPSSYNEQFF; CDR3 DNA: TGCGCCAGCAGCGAGGCTCCCAGCTCCTACAATGAGCAGTTCTTC
V gene: TRBV7-9; J gene: TRBJ1-2; clone size: once; D gene: NA; CDR3 length: 14; CDR3 protein: CASSFLNGEDGYTF; CDR3 DNA: TGTGCCAGCAGCTTCTTGAACGGAGAAGATGGCTACACCTTC
V gene: TRBV6-6; J gene: TRBJ2-3; clone size: NA; D gene: NA; CDR3 length: 15; CDR3 protein: CASSRRTTSTDTQYF; CDR3 DNA: TGTGCCAGCAGCCGACGGACGACTAGCACAGATACGCAGTATTTT
V gene: TRBV18; J gene: TRBJ2-1; clone size: NA; D gene: NA; CDR3 length: 13; CDR3 protein: CASSPGPVNEQFF; CDR3 DNA: TGTGCCAGCTCACCGGGCCCTGTGAATGAGCAGTTCTTC
V gene: TRBV27; J gene: TRBJ2-3; clone size: NA; D gene: TRBD2; CDR3 length: 17; CDR3 protein: CASSSHRTSGSLDTQYF; CDR3 DNA: TGTGCCAGCAGTTCCCACCGGACTAGCGGGAGTTTAGATACGCAGTATTTT
V gene: TRBV25-1; J gene: TRBJ1-2; clone size: NA; D gene: TRBD1; CDR3 length: 13; CDR3 protein: CASSWTGTYGYTF; CDR3 DNA: TGTGCCAGCAGTTGGACAGGGACCTATGGCTACACCTTC
V gene: TRBV2; J gene: TRBJ2-3; clone size: NA; D gene: NA; CDR3 length: 13; CDR3 protein: CASREGYTDTQYF; CDR3 DNA: TGTGCCAGTCGCGAGGGATACACAGATACGCAGTATTTT